The 24 T cell receptor beta chains below were found in one sample sequenced in a study of OX40 agonist ivuxolimab in advanced cancers. Assay: immunoSEQ multiplex PCR; the TCRdb copy retains only in-frame clones and omits some. Altogether tens of thousands of clones are present, 80% to 90% being singletons, with the ten largest covering approximately 2%. Sequenced material: CD4+ or CD8+ T cells sorted from blood, taken in a trial of the OX40 agonist ivuxolimab. These receptors were taken from an adult with an advanced solid tumor such as melanoma, head and neck, liver or kidney cancer.

This rearrangement joins TRBV10-3 to TRBJ2-7; D is perhaps TRBD2 (6 bases). The CDR3 consists of 14 residues. V was clipped by 3 bases and J by 6 bases, with 15 bases between them. Germline CDR1 ENHRY, CDR2 SYGVKD. The CDR3 is CAISELAGYGEQYF. The CDR3 DNA reads TGTGCCATCAGTGAACTAGCTGGGTACGGCGAGCAGTACTTC.

CDR3 protein: CASRGGFYGYTF. As DNA, the CDR3 is TGTGCCAGCAGAGGGGGTTTCTATGGCTACACCTTC. The V and J genes are TRBV28 and TRBJ1-2; D is possibly TRBD1 (6 bases). The V and J ends lost 6 bases and 4 bases respectively, with 9 bases between them. This CDR3 spans 12 amino acids. Germline-derived CDR1 and CDR2 are MDHEN and SYDVKM.

The chain uses TRBV11-1 and TRBJ1-2; no clear D. This CDR3 is built from 14 residues. Germline V gene lookup returns CDR1 SGHAT and CDR2 FQDESV (reference sequence). V dropped 6 bases and J dropped 8 bases, with 19 bases sitting between them. The CDR3 nucleotides read TGTGCCAGCAGTTCGACGGGTCGTCCGTCCGGCTACACCTTC. This encodes CASSSTGRPSGYTF. The whole variable domain, remainder taken from reference TRBV11-1 and TRBJ1-2, is EAEVAQSPRYKITEKSQAVAFWCDPISGHATLYWYRQILGQGPELLVQFQDESVVDDSQLPKDRFSAERLKGVDSTLKIQPAELGDSAMYLCASSSTGRPSGYTFGSGTRLTVV.

This clone has just a few counts. The genes are TRBV19 and TRBJ1-4; no reliable D call. Trimming left V 6 bases short and J 0 bases short, with 11 bases between. The CDR3 is made up of 15 amino acids. Germline V CDR1 and CDR2: LNHDA, SQIVND (reference sequence). This chain's CDR3 is CASSRAFATNEKLFF. DNA of the CDR3: TGTGCCAGTAGCCGGGCCTTCGCAACTAATGAAAAACTGTTTTTT.

The chain has TRBV30 and TRBJ2-1; D is perhaps TRBD1 (5 bases). CDR3 length: 15 amino acids. CDR1 and CDR2 (germline): GTSNPN, SVGIG (reference sequence). V lost 2 bases, J lost 1 base, and 12 bases lay in between. As DNA, the CDR3 is TGTGCCTGGAGTCGACAGAGATTTTCCTACAATGAGCAGTTCTTC. Translated, it gives CAWSRQRFSYNEQFF. The full variable domain, in which reference TRBV30 and TRBJ2-1 provide the parts outside the CDR3, is SQTIHQWPATLVQPVGSPLSLECTVEGTSNPNLYWYRQAAGRGLQLLFYSVGIGQISSEVPQNLSASRPQDRQFILSSKKLLLSDSGFYLCAWSRQRFSYNEQFFGPGTRLTVL.

This rearrangement joins TRBV4-3 to TRBJ2-5, with D perhaps matching TRBD1 (6 bases). The CDR3 covers 19 residues. CDR1 and CDR2 from the germline V gene are LGHNA and YSLEER. Between the trimmed V and J ends, which lost 0 bases and 0 bases, there was a span of 20 bases. CDR3 in amino acids: CASSQEGISRGTYQETQYF. The DNA of the CDR3 is TGCGCCAGCAGCCAAGAAGGAATAAGTAGGGGGACATACCAAGAGACCCAGTACTTC.

The chain recombines TRBV7-7 with TRBJ2-2; a possible D gene is TRBD1 (6 bases). Trimming took 5 bases from V and 2 from J, leaving 12 bases between them. Germline V gene lookup returns CDR1 SSHAT and CDR2 FNYEAQ (reference sequence). This CDR3 comprises 15 residues. This CDR3 reads CASSTGRGNTGELFF. CDR3 bases: TGTGCCAGCAGCACAGGGAGAGGAAACACCGGGGAGCTGTTTTTT.

The chain has TRBV29-1 and TRBJ2-7; TRBD1 agrees at 7 bases. Germline CDR1 is SQVTM and CDR2 is ANQGSEA. CDR3 size: 13 residues. Trimming removed 6 bases from V and 3 bases from J; junction bases left unmatched: 8. CDR3 sequence reads: CSVGTVDYYEQYF. As DNA, the CDR3 is TGCAGCGTGGGGACAGTTGACTACTACGAGCAGTACTTC.

This clone was seen just once. This chain connects TRBV28 to TRBJ2-7, with 11 bases that match TRBD1. The trim removed 4 bases at V and 3 bases at J, leaving 8 bases unmatched. Germline CDR1 MDHEN, CDR2 SYDVKM. The CDR3 consists of 16 residues. CDR3 bases: TGTGCCAGCAGTTCCCGGACAGGGGGCTCCGTCTACGAGCAGTACTTC. It encodes CASSSRTGGSVYEQYF.

This chain joins TRBV7-9 and TRBJ1-4; TRBD1 aligns across 8 bases. Germline V gene data show CDR1 as SEHNR and CDR2 as FQNEAQ (reference sequence). The CDR3 loop spans 16 amino acids. J gave up 8 bases and V 0 bases, and 8 bases lay outside the gene matches. The CDR3 reads CASSLAGGTGNEKLFF. The CDR3 DNA reads TGTGCCAGCAGCTTAGCGGGGGGGACAGGTAACGAAAAACTGTTTTTT.

This clone was seen only once. This rearrangement joins TRBV14 to TRBJ2-7, with D possibly being TRBD2 (5 bases). This CDR3 comprises 15 residues. V lost 4 bases, J lost 5 bases, and 18 bases lay in between. CDR1 is SGHDN, CDR2 FVKESK, per germline. The CDR3 coding sequence is TGTGCCAGCAGCCCATTGATGCAGAGGGCCCACGAGCAGTACTTC. Amino acid sequence: CASSPLMQRAHEQYF. Filled out from reference TRBV14 and TRBJ2-7, the complete variable domain reads EAGVTQFPSHSVIEKGQTVTLRCDPISGHDNLYWYRRVMGKEIKFLLHFVKESKQDESGMPNNRFLAERTGGTYSTLKVQPAELEDSGVYFCASSPLMQRAHEQYFGPGTRLTVT.

The chain employs TRBV18 and TRBJ2-3, with a tentative D call TRBD2 (5 bases). This CDR3 contains 15 residues. Trimming cost V 2 bases and J 6 bases, with 15 bases left between them. Germline CDR1 and CDR2: KGHSH and LQKENI. CDR3 sequence (DNA): TGTGCCAGCTCACCAGGAGGCGACCCCGCGGATACGCAGTATTTT. Amino acid sequence: CASSPGGDPADTQYF.

The sample holds a few counts of this clone. The rearrangement links TRBV4-2 to TRBJ2-3; D not resolved. Trimming took off 4 bases at V and 3 bases at J, with 2 bases between the two ends. This CDR3 contains 11 residues. The germline gives CDR1 LGHNA, CDR2 YNFKEQ. CDR3 amino acids: CASSRTDTQYF. The DNA of the CDR3 is TGTGCCAGCAGCCGGACAGATACGCAGTATTTT.

V is TRBV28 and J is TRBJ1-3; the match to TRBD1 covers 9 bases. The V gene end was trimmed by 10 bases and the J gene end by 4 bases; junction bases not matched to a gene: 17. Germline-derived CDR1 and CDR2 are MDHEN and SYDVKM. The CDR3 is 17 residues long. The CDR3 here is CATNHPLQGASGNTIYF. The CDR3 DNA reads as TGTGCCACCAACCATCCCCTACAGGGGGCCTCAGGAAACACCATATATTTT.

The chain joins TRBV5-5 to TRBJ1-4, with 10 bases matching TRBD1. The CDR3 spans 15 residues. In germline, CDR1 is SGHKS, CDR2 YYEKEE (reference sequence). Trimming removed 0 bases from V and 6 bases from J; junction bases left unmatched: 2. As DNA, the CDR3 is TGTGCCAGCAGCTTGGGGGACAGGGGAGATGAAAAACTGTTTTTT. This gives the protein CASSLGDRGDEKLFF.

This chain uses TRBV13 with TRBJ2-3; 8 nucleotides line up with TRBD2. Germline V gene data show CDR1 as PRHDT and CDR2 as FYEKMQ (reference sequence). The CDR3 runs to 13 residues. V gave up 7 bases and J gave up 4 bases; unmatched junction bases: 4. The CDR3 spells CASTPGGSDTQYF. For the CDR3, the DNA is TGTGCCAGCACCCCGGGGGGGTCAGATACGCAGTATTTT.

This clone was picked up a small number of times. This CDR3 is CSVGGTYEQYF. The CDR3, as DNA: TGCAGCGTTGGGGGAACCTACGAGCAGTACTTC. The gene calls are TRBV29-1 and TRBJ2-7; D is uncertain. Trimming took off 4 bases at V and 2 bases at J, with 6 bases between the two ends. Per germline, CDR1 SQVTM and CDR2 ANQGSEA. The CDR3 is made up of 11 amino acids.

The CDR3 DNA follows: TGCGCCAGCAGCCATCCCGGAACCGGGACACCCTACGGGGAGCTGTTTTTT. Translated: CASSHPGTGTPYGELFF. This chain uses TRBV4-3 with TRBJ2-2; a possible D gene is TRBD1 (6 bases). This CDR3 has 17 residues. Trimming left V 3 bases short and J 7 bases short, with 21 bases between. CDR1 and CDR2 from the germline V gene are LGHNA and YSLEER.

The gene calls are TRBV4-3 and TRBJ2-2; TRBD2 is a possible D gene (5 bases). This CDR3 has 14 amino acids. Trimming removed 4 bases from V and 5 bases from J, with 11 bases in between. The germline CDR1 and CDR2 sequences are LGHNA and YSLEER. This CDR3 is CASSLTSGTGELFF. DNA for the CDR3: TGCGCCAGCAGCCTAACCTCGGGGACCGGGGAGCTGTTTTTT.

DNA for the CDR3: TGTGCCAGCAGCTTAGTTTTCAGGGGGGCCGGGGAGCTGTTTTTT. Translated: CASSLVFRGAGELFF. The rearrangement uses TRBV7-8 and TRBJ2-2; weak D call: TRBD1 (7 bases). The CDR3 loop spans 15 amino acids. Germline CDR1 SGHVS, CDR2 FQNEAQ. V shed 1 base and J shed 6 bases, with 12 bases lying between them.

The gene calls are TRBV19 and TRBJ1-1; weak D call: TRBD1 (5 bases). CDR1 is LNHDA, CDR2 SQIVND, per germline (reference sequence). With 5 bases removed from V and 7 bases from J, the gap between germline ends came to 14 bases. The CDR3 spans 13 residues. The CDR3 is CASSGRDFGEAFF. The CDR3 DNA reads TGTGCCAGTAGTGGCAGGGATTTCGGTGAAGCTTTCTTT.

This chain links TRBV28 with TRBJ1-2; D gene unclear. CDR1 and CDR2 (germline): MDHEN, SYDVKM. The CDR3 sequence is 13 residues long. Trimming left V 2 bases short and J 5 bases short, with 9 bases between. CDR3 region: CASSLLSDYGYTF. CDR3 DNA sequence: TGTGCCAGCAGTTTACTCAGCGATTATGGCTACACCTTC.

The CDR3 reads CASSRTLLAGNTQYF. DNA of the CDR3: TGTGCCAGCAGCCGGACACTACTAGCGGGGAATACGCAGTATTTT. The gene calls are TRBV6-1 and TRBJ2-3; TRBD2 agrees at 10 bases. This CDR3 contains 15 residues. The V segment lost 6 bases and the J segment 7 bases; nucleotides outside the gene matches: 10. The V gene's germline CDR1 is MNHNS and CDR2 SASEGT.

This chain joins TRBV7-9 and TRBJ2-7, with 8 bases fitting TRBD1. This CDR3 region has 14 residues. V lost 4 bases and J lost 5; bases outside the gene matches: 7. Germline V gives CDR1 SEHNR, CDR2 FQNEAQ (reference sequence). The CDR3 region has the DNA TGTGCCAGCAGCTCGGGACAGGTGGTCCACGAGCAGTACTTC. As protein: CASSSGQVVHEQYF.